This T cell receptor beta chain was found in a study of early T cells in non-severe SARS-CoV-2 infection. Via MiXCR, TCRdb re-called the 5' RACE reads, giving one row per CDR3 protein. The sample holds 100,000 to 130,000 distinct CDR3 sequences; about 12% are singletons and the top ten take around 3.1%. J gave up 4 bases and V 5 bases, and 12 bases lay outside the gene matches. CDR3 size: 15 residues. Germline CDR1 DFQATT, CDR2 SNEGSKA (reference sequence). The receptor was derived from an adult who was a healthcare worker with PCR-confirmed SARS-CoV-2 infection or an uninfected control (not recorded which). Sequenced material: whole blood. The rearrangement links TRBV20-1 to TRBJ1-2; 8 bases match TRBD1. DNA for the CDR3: TGCAGTGCTGAACTTACAGGGGGAATGAGCTATGGCTACACCTTC. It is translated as CSAELTGGMSYGYTF.